The 15 T cell receptor beta chains in this list originate from one sample, sequenced in a study of CD8 T cells in ankylosing spondylitis. TCRdb processed the 5' RACE reads anew with MiXCR; each CDR3 protein has one entry. The table includes 25,000 to 30,000 distinct CDR3 sequences, nearly 5.5% detected once. Sequences were obtained from blood, either unsorted or a sorted T cell fraction (not recorded which). The receptors originated from a female donor with ankylosing spondylitis or in good health (not recorded which).

This clonotype was seen many times. This chain's CDR3 is CASSHGFSANTIYF. Written as DNA, the CDR3 is TGTGCCAGCAGCCACGGCTTTTCGGCAAACACCATATATTTT. The chain links TRBV9 to TRBJ1-3, with D unclear. The CDR3 is 14 residues long. Deletions cut 4 bases from V and 6 bases from J, with 14 bases between. The germline gives CDR1 SGDLS, CDR2 YYNGEE. The full variable domain, in which reference TRBV9 and TRBJ1-3 provide the parts outside the CDR3, is DSGVTQTPKHLITATGQRVTLRCSPRSGDLSVYWYQQSLDQGLQFLIQYYNGEERAKGNILERFSAQQFPDLHSELNLSSLELGDSALYFCASSHGFSANTIYFGEGSWLTVV.

This clonotype was counted at least ten times. J is TRBJ2-3 and V is TRBV9; D might be TRBD1 or TRBD2, each matching 5 bases. Germline V lookup: CDR1 SGDLS, CDR2 YYNGEE. The CDR3 totals 14 residues. Trimming cost V 5 bases and J 4 bases, with 14 bases left between them. In DNA form, the CDR3 reads TGTGCCAGCAGTCCGGAACTAGGGGCAGATACGCAGTATTTT. Translation: CASSPELGADTQYF.

This clonotype was seen many times. This chain links TRBV9 with TRBJ2-1; unclear D gene. The CDR3 has 15 residues. Trimming took 1 base from V and 0 from J, leaving 8 bases between them. Germline values: CDR1 SGDLS, CDR2 YYNGEE. The CDR3 sequence: CASSVLGSSYNEQFF. As DNA, the CDR3 is TGTGCCAGCAGCGTACTAGGAAGCTCCTACAATGAGCAGTTCTTC.

This clonotype was counted only a few times. The genes are TRBV9 and TRBJ2-3; the match to TRBD2 covers 13 bases. The CDR3 spans 18 residues. V shed 4 bases and J 2 bases; nucleotides not matched to a gene: 10. The germline gives CDR1 SGDLS, CDR2 YYNGEE. Here the CDR3 reads CASSPRTSGGRYTDTQYF. The CDR3 DNA reads as TGTGCCAGCAGCCCGCGGACTAGCGGGGGCCGATACACAGATACGCAGTATTTT.

This clonotype was seen repeatedly, ten times or more. The rearrangement uses TRBV9 and TRBJ2-5, with unresolved D. V was clipped by 0 bases and J by 2 bases, with 8 bases between them. Germline assignment: CDR1 SGDLS and CDR2 YYNGEE. The CDR3 loop spans 14 amino acids. The CDR3 loop reads CASSVAYSQETQYF. The DNA for the CDR3 is TGTGCCAGCAGCGTAGCTTATTCGCAAGAGACCCAGTACTTC.

In its sample, this clonotype was seen many times. The chain uses TRBV9 and TRBJ1-1, with D tentatively TRBD1 (5 bases). V was clipped by 3 bases and J by 3 bases, with 15 bases between them. Germline V gene data show CDR1 as SGDLS and CDR2 as YYNGEE. This CDR3 spans 15 amino acids. For the CDR3, the DNA is TGTGCCAGCAGCGCGGGGGGAGGGTTGGACACTGAAGCTTTCTTT. This codes for CASSAGGGLDTEAFF.

Ten or more counts support this clonotype. J is TRBJ2-3 and V is TRBV9; D may correspond to TRBD1 or TRBD2 (6 bases each). V lost 0 bases and J 2 bases, leaving 10 bases between the germline ends. There are 15 residues in the CDR3. Germline V CDR1 and CDR2: SGDLS, YYNGEE. This chain's CDR3 is CASSVEGGYTDTQYF. The CDR3 DNA sequence: TGTGCCAGCAGCGTAGAAGGGGGGTACACAGATACGCAGTATTTT.

There are many counts of this clonotype. The V call is TRBV9, the J call TRBJ2-3, with a tentative D call TRBD1 (6 bases). Trimming pared 2 bases from V and 4 bases from J, leaving 17 bases between. The CDR3 length is 16 residues. From germline, CDR1 is SGDLS and CDR2 YYNGEE. The chain's CDR3 is CASSVDTGYPSDTQYF. The CDR3 DNA is TGTGCCAGCAGCGTTGATACAGGGTACCCCTCAGATACGCAGTATTTT.

Ten or more counts support this clonotype. The chain recombines TRBV9 with TRBJ1-1; 10 bases match TRBD1. The junction had 6 bases not matched to a gene; V was cut back by 0 bases and J by 4 bases. Germline V gives CDR1 SGDLS, CDR2 YYNGEE. The CDR3 is 16 amino acids. DNA of the CDR3: TGTGCCAGCAGCGTAGCTATGGACAGGGGGACCACTGAAGCTTTCTTT. This codes for CASSVAMDRGTTEAFF.

In its sample, this clonotype was seen once. The J gene is TRBJ2-5, the V gene TRBV9; 9 bases agree with TRBD2. This CDR3 has 16 amino acids. CDR1 and CDR2 (germline): SGDLS, YYNGEE. V was pared by 3 bases and J by 1 base, with 7 bases of the junction left unmatched. CDR3 residues: CASSALSGGPQETQYF. Written as DNA, the CDR3 is TGTGCCAGCAGCGCTCTTAGCGGGGGACCCCAAGAGACCCAGTACTTC.

This clonotype has at least ten counts. The chain joins TRBV9 to TRBJ1-2; D is ambiguous. The germline V gene has CDR1 SGDLS and CDR2 YYNGEE. This CDR3 spans 13 amino acids. Trimming removed 0 bases from V and 6 bases from J, with 9 bases in between. The CDR3 region has the DNA TGTGCCAGCAGCGTAGGAGTCCGTGATGGCTACACCTTC. It is translated as CASSVGVRDGYTF.

In its sample, this clonotype was seen many times. V usage is TRBV9 and J usage is TRBJ2-2; D is ambiguous. The CDR3 consists of 14 residues. The V and J ends lost 0 bases and 5 bases respectively, with 8 bases between them. From germline, CDR1 is SGDLS and CDR2 YYNGEE. The CDR3 here is CASSVAGLTGELFF. The CDR3 DNA is TGTGCCAGCAGCGTAGCGGGTCTAACCGGGGAGCTGTTTTTT.

This clonotype was observed many times. The CDR3 coding sequence is TGTGCCAGCAGCGTAGGGTCCGGGACAGTCGTCGAAAAACTGTTTTTT. This codes for CASSVGSGTVVEKLFF. V gene TRBV9 combines with J gene TRBJ1-4, with 7 nucleotides matching TRBD1. V gave up 0 bases and J gave up 8 bases; unmatched junction bases: 10. This CDR3 spans 16 amino acids. The germline V gene encodes CDR1 SGDLS and CDR2 YYNGEE.

This clonotype was found many times. The chain carries TRBV9 and TRBJ2-1; 13 bases map to TRBD2. CDR3 length equals 20 residues. Trimming cost V 0 bases and J 6 bases; bases outside gene matches: 15. Germline loops: CDR1 SGDLS, CDR2 YYNGEE. The DNA for the CDR3 is TGTGCCAGCAGCGTAGCTTTAGGACTAGCGGGAGTTCAGGGGGGCAATGAGCAGTTCTTC. Translation: CASSVALGLAGVQGGNEQFF. The full variable domain, completed using reference TRBV9 and TRBJ2-1, is DSGVTQTPKHLITATGQRVTLRCSPRSGDLSVYWYQQSLDQGLQFLIQYYNGEERAKGNILERFSAQQFPDLHSELNLSSLELGDSALYFCASSVALGLAGVQGGNEQFFGPGTRLTVL.

This clonotype came up many times. The CDR3 region has the DNA TGTGCCAGCAGCGTGGAAGGCACAGATACGCAGTATTTT. Translation: CASSVEGTDTQYF. This sequence joins TRBV9 and TRBJ2-3; D is undetermined. The CDR3 runs to 13 residues. Germline V gene lookup returns CDR1 SGDLS and CDR2 YYNGEE. V dropped 2 bases and J dropped 1 base, with 5 bases sitting between them.